This T cell receptor beta chain was captured in a study of T-cell reconstitution after alpha-beta-depleted transplantation in children. Unique molecular identifiers tagged the TCRbeta library. From the PCR reads, TCRdb called clonotypes with MiXCR, one entry per CDR3 protein. The table records over 550,000 distinct CDR3 sequences, about 10% of them present only once. The germline gives CDR1 SNHLY, CDR2 FYNNEI. This CDR3 has 16 residues. V lost 7 bases to trimming and J lost 1 base; unmatched junction nucleotides: 10. The receptor's source is a human donor who donated a stem cell graft to a child with acute myeloid leukemia. V and J are TRBV2 and TRBJ2-5; 9 bases are shared with TRBD2. The sample in question was PBMCs from the stem cell graft donor, obtained from the stem cell graft. The CDR3 nucleotides read TGTGCCAGCAAAGGGGCCGGACTAGCGATCCAAGAGACCCAGTACTTC. Translated, it gives CASKGAGLAIQETQYF.